The 23 T cell receptor beta chains presented below share a single source sample, sequenced in a study of blood T cells in healthy people across ages. Next came a second PCR, run for about 7 to 12 cycles, which used a sample-barcoded 5' primer along with a J-beta primer mix. TCRdb re-called the 5' RACE reads with MiXCR, one entry per CDR3 protein. The sample has over 1.5 million distinct CDR3 sequences, about 50% seen once. Sequenced material: blood. Receptor source: a woman in her 40s in good health.

Only a few counts were recorded for this clonotype. The chain has TRBV2 and TRBJ1-6, with D hard to call. CDR3 length equals 16 residues. Germline V gene data show CDR1 as SNHLY and CDR2 as FYNNEI. V was trimmed by 2 bases and J by 2 bases, leaving 10 bases between them. This CDR3 is CASSESQNPYNSPLHF. The CDR3 DNA sequence: TGTGCCAGCAGTGAATCTCAGAACCCCTATAATTCACCCCTCCACTTT.

This clonotype came up a few times. The genes are TRBV7-2 and TRBJ2-5, with 8 positions matching TRBD2. V lost 3 bases, J lost 5 bases, and 8 bases stayed unmatched. The CDR3 has 15 amino acids. CDR1 is SGHTA, CDR2 FQGNSA, per germline. This chain's CDR3 is CASSFPRGGLETQYF. The CDR3 region has the DNA TGTGCCAGCAGCTTTCCCCGGGGGGGCTTGGAGACCCAGTACTTC.

The chain links TRBV3-1 to TRBJ2-7; a possible D gene is TRBD2 (6 bases). TRBJ2-5 explains the end of the DNA better; the J call may be wrong. The CDR3 is made up of 16 amino acids. The germline gives CDR1 LGHDT, CDR2 YNNKEL (reference sequence). CDR3 region: CASSQRIAALQETQYF. The CDR3 nucleotides read TGTGCCAGCAGCCAGAGAATAGCGGCACTTCAAGAGACCCAGTACTTC.

V is TRBV5-1 and J is TRBJ2-5, with 7 bases lining up with TRBD1. Germline loops: CDR1 SGHRS, CDR2 YFSETQ. The CDR3 totals 14 residues. Germline trimming cut 4 bases from V and 2 bases from J; bases unmatched to any gene: 5. CDR3 sequence: CASSKGTVQETQYF. Here the CDR3 DNA reads TGCGCCAGCAGCAAAGGGACAGTTCAAGAGACCCAGTACTTC.

V gene TRBV4-3 combines with J gene TRBJ1-1; 11 bases align to TRBD1. Germline V CDR1 and CDR2: LGHNA, YSLEER. The CDR3 has 17 residues. The ends lost 0 bases at V and 2 bases at J; junction bases unmatched: 5. Here the CDR3 DNA reads TGCGCCAGCAGCCAAGATGTCGGACAGGGGGCAAACACTGAAGCTTTCTTT. This gives the protein CASSQDVGQGANTEAFF.

This clonotype occurred a few times. The J gene is TRBJ2-4, the V gene TRBV7-9; TRBD1 matches at 7 bases. Per the germline V gene, CDR1 is SEHNR and CDR2 is FQNEAQ (reference sequence). After removal of 4 bases from V and 3 bases from J, the junction contained 6 bases not matched to a gene. The length of the CDR3 is 15 residues. The CDR3: CASSSRQGGKNIQYF. The CDR3 DNA sequence: TGTGCCAGCAGCTCCCGACAGGGCGGCAAAAACATTCAGTACTTC.

The sample holds many counts of this clonotype. The chain combines TRBV3-1 with TRBJ2-1, with TRBD2 matching 8 bases. CDR1 is LGHDT, CDR2 YNNKEL, per germline (reference sequence). J was trimmed by 0 bases and V by 3 bases; bases with no gene match: 1. This CDR3 region has 15 residues. In DNA form, the CDR3 reads TGTGCCAGCAGCCAGGGGACTAGCTCCTACAATGAGCAGTTCTTC. This encodes CASSQGTSSYNEQFF.

This clonotype has just one count. The V call is TRBV20-1, the J call TRBJ1-4; no definite D call. Per germline, CDR1 DFQATT and CDR2 SNEGSKA (reference sequence). V was clipped by 3 bases and J by 8 bases, with 13 bases between them. The CDR3 loop spans 13 amino acids. Written as DNA, the CDR3 is TGCAGTGCTAGGCGGCAGTCACGGGAAAAACTGTTTTTT. It yields the protein CSARRQSREKLFF.

This clonotype came up a few times. The chain has TRBV28 and TRBJ2-1, with D perhaps being TRBD1 or TRBD2 (5 bases each). V was cut by 6 bases and J by 10 bases, with 19 bases left in between. The germline V gene has CDR1 MDHEN and CDR2 SYDVKM. The CDR3 runs 14 residues. Written as DNA, the CDR3 is TGTGCCAGCAGCCGCCGGGACCGGATGGGGGAGCAGTTCTTC. Translating it yields CASSRRDRMGEQFF.

There are a few counts of this clonotype. The chain employs TRBV20-1 and TRBJ2-3; 7 nucleotides align to TRBD1. The CDR3 covers 14 residues. Germline-derived CDR1 and CDR2 are DFQATT and SNEGSKA (reference sequence). V was pared by 3 bases and J by 6 bases, with 9 bases of the junction left unmatched. CDR3: CSASSAGGADTQYF. CDR3 coding DNA: TGCAGTGCTAGTTCGGCAGGGGGAGCGGATACGCAGTATTTT.

The chain carries TRBV6-2 or TRBV6-3 and TRBJ2-5, with 7 nucleotides matching TRBD1. This CDR3 spans 13 amino acids. Germline CDR1 is MNHEY and CDR2 is SVGEGT. The trim removed 6 bases at V and 13 bases at J, leaving 14 bases unmatched. For the CDR3, the DNA is TGTGCCAGCAGCGACGACAGGGTTCGCGAGCGGTACTTC. Encoded protein: CASSDDRVRERYF.

This chain links TRBV27 with TRBJ2-1; D is possibly TRBD2 (6 bases). V dropped 7 bases and J dropped 9 bases, with 22 bases sitting between them. This CDR3 is 15 amino acids long. Germline values: CDR1 MNHEY, CDR2 SMNVEV (reference sequence). CDR3 region: CASKAIMGGEAEQFF. The CDR3 DNA reads TGTGCCAGCAAAGCCATTATGGGGGGTGAGGCTGAGCAGTTCTTC.

The chain employs TRBV10-3 and TRBJ1-1; D is perhaps TRBD1 (5 bases). The CDR3 spans 15 residues. Trimming took 1 base from V and 4 from J, leaving 13 bases between them. Per the germline V gene, CDR1 is ENHRY and CDR2 is SYGVKD. The CDR3 nucleotides read TGTGCCATCAGTGAGTTGAGGGTGGGGGGCACTGAAGCTTTCTTT. It translates to CAISELRVGGTEAFF.

This chain links TRBV6-2 or TRBV6-3 with TRBJ1-2; 8 nucleotides align to TRBD1. J gave up 4 bases and V 2 bases, and 6 bases lay outside the gene matches. The length of the CDR3 is 15 residues. Germline-derived CDR1 and CDR2 are MNHEY and SVGEGT. The CDR3 sequence: CASSYVPGGGYGYTF. The CDR3 nucleotides read TGTGCCAGCAGTTACGTGCCAGGGGGCGGCTATGGCTACACCTTC.

Only a few counts were recorded for this clonotype. V is TRBV28 and J is TRBJ2-7, with 7 bases identical to TRBD1. Germline CDR1 and CDR2: MDHEN and SYDVKM. The CDR3 runs to 15 residues. The junction had 10 bases not matched to a gene; V was cut back by 5 bases and J by 3 bases. CDR3 residues: CASSAPGRGNYEQYF. Here the CDR3 DNA reads TGTGCCAGCAGTGCGCCGGGCAGGGGGAACTACGAGCAGTACTTC. Full variable domain (rest looked up from reference TRBV28 and TRBJ2-7): DVKVTQSSRYLVKRTGEKVFLECVQDMDHENMFWYRQDPGLGLRLIYFSYDVKMKEKGDIPEGYSVSREKKERFSLILESASTNQTSMYLCASSAPGRGNYEQYFGPGTRLTVT.

A few counts support this clonotype. The rearrangement uses TRBV7-2 and TRBJ1-4; D remains ambiguous. CDR1 and CDR2 from the germline V gene are SGHTA and FQGNSA. The germline V and J ends were trimmed by 2 bases and 5 bases, with 15 bases remaining between them. The CDR3 runs to 16 residues. CDR3 coding DNA: TGTGCCAGCAGCTTATCCCCGGAGGGCAGCAATGAAAAACTGTTTTTT. Residues: CASSLSPEGSNEKLFF.

The V and J genes are TRBV9 and TRBJ1-2; no firm D call. Germline CDR1 SGDLS, CDR2 YYNGEE. The ends were cut back, 0 bases at V and 2 bases at J, with 11 bases in the middle. The CDR3 contains 15 residues. CDR3 residues: CASSVEWQTNYGYTF. The DNA of the CDR3 is TGTGCCAGCAGCGTAGAGTGGCAGACCAACTATGGCTACACCTTC.

Only a few counts were recorded for this clonotype. This chain uses TRBV29-1 with TRBJ2-1; D is uncertain. Germline CDR1 reads SQVTM; CDR2 reads ANQGSEA. This CDR3 has 14 residues. V lost 1 base, J lost 6 bases, and 13 bases lay in between. The CDR3 is CSVEAAGHFNEQFF. CDR3 DNA: TGCAGCGTTGAAGCCGCCGGCCACTTCAATGAGCAGTTCTTC.

This clonotype was recorded only once. The V gene is TRBV6-6, the J gene TRBJ2-6, with 8 bases that match TRBD1. J gave up 0 bases and V 4 bases, and 5 bases lay outside the gene matches. CDR3 length: 17 amino acids. The germline gives CDR1 MNHNY, CDR2 SVGAGI (reference sequence). DNA of the CDR3: TGTGCCAGCAGTTCCCCGGGACAGGTCTCTGGGGCCAACGTCCTGACTTTC. Its translation: CASSSPGQVSGANVLTF.

In this sample, this clonotype turned up a few times. The J gene is TRBJ2-1, the V gene TRBV6-2 or TRBV6-3; 10 nucleotides line up with TRBD2. The V segment lost 8 bases and the J segment 12 bases; nucleotides outside the gene matches: 13. The CDR3 has 14 residues. Germline CDR1 reads MNHEY; CDR2 reads SVGEGT. The CDR3 nucleotides read TGTGCCAGCGCCGAACTAGCGGGGACTCAGGGGCAGTTCTTC. Protein: CASAELAGTQGQFF.

This clonotype was found a few times. The chain couples TRBV4-1 to TRBJ2-7; 13 bases are shared with TRBD2. This CDR3 is 20 amino acids long. The ends lost 0 bases at V and 0 bases at J; junction bases unmatched: 11. In germline, CDR1 is MGHRA, CDR2 YSYEKL. The CDR3 spells CASSQEGLSGLAGLSYEQYF. CDR3 nucleotides: TGCGCCAGCAGCCAAGAGGGACTCTCGGGACTAGCGGGGCTCTCCTACGAGCAGTACTTC.

This clonotype was counted between two and nine times. V is TRBV5-6 and J is TRBJ2-3; possibly TRBD1 for D (6 bases). The ends were cut back, 4 bases at V and 0 bases at J, with 18 bases in the middle. CDR1 SGHDT and CDR2 YYEEEE come from the germline V gene. The CDR3 is 17 residues long. CDR3 loop: CASSNPGVLSSTDTQYF. CDR3 nucleotide sequence: TGTGCCAGCAGCAATCCAGGGGTTTTGAGTAGCACAGATACGCAGTATTTT.

This clonotype has a handful of counts. V gene TRBV4-3 combines with J gene TRBJ2-1; TRBD2 matches at 11 bases. Trimming at V came to 2 bases and at J to 6 bases, leaving 9 bases not matched to a gene. This CDR3 region has 17 residues. Per germline, CDR1 LGHNA and CDR2 YSLEER. CDR3 nucleotide sequence: TGCGCCAGCAGCCAACCTCTAGCGGGGGGTGTACCCAATGAGCAGTTCTTC. Translating it yields CASSQPLAGGVPNEQFF.